The rows below give T cell receptor beta chains drawn from one sample of a study of CD8 T cells in Susac syndrome. TCRdb redid the calling of the immunoSEQ multiplex PCR reads with MiXCR, one entry per CDR3 protein. The table lists 100,000 or so distinct CDR3 sequences, approximately 95% of them singletons. The source material was CD8+ T cells from PBMCs. These receptor sequences come from a human donor with Susac syndrome. Both conserved end residues are trimmed from each CDR3. Only some rows state a clone size, as once, few, many or a class for expanded clones.

V gene	clone size	J gene	CDR3 protein
TRBV7-9	.	TRBJ2-1	ASSSRGEYNEQF
TRBV5-6	.	TRBJ2-1	ASSFRRTTGGRTYNEQF
TRBV29-1	.	TRBJ1-2	SVLQDYGYT
TRBV6-5	.	TRBJ2-6	ASSYATGTGANVLT
TRBV5-1	.	TRBJ2-5	ASLRDAGRQETQY
TRBV19	.	TRBJ2-1	ASTESSGGSYNEQF
TRBV10-2	.	TRBJ1-6	ASRTGLDSPLH
TRBV12-3/TRBV12-4	.	TRBJ2-5	ASSLEAETQY
TRBV27	.	TRBJ2-7	ASMSTGTVTYEQY
TRBV4-1	.	TRBJ2-1	AIGGDRGYEQF
TRBV7-2	.	TRBJ2-7	ASSLAGTGAYEQY
TRBV27	.	TRBJ1-6	ASTLGQGAVNSPLH
TRBV5-1	.	TRBJ1-3	ASSLPGAGNTIY
TRBV5-6	.	TRBJ1-2	ASSLPPGYGYT
TRBV29-1	.	TRBJ2-7	SVRLAGAYEQY
TRBV18	.	TRBJ2-7	ASSPPDRDFYEQY
TRBV10-3	.	TRBJ1-1	AISGAGVNTEAF
TRBV29-1	.	TRBJ1-4	SAYEGELF
TRBV7-9	once	TRBJ2-1	ASSHGLRQTNYNEQF
TRBV18	.	TRBJ2-7	ASSPIEGFEQY
TRBV4-1	.	TRBJ2-5	ASSQETSPLYQETQY
TRBV28	.	TRBJ1-4	ASSLPPTGPRKRLF
TRBV4-1	.	TRBJ1-1	ASSQDPQLEAF
TRBV19	once	TRBJ2-1	ASSSGAGYNEQF
TRBV5-1	.	TRBJ2-7	ASSLRRDSEQY
TRBV29-1	.	TRBJ2-1	SVGALYNEQF
TRBV20-1	.	TRBJ1-5	SARLPGQINQPQH
TRBV20-1	.	TRBJ2-3	SAPPADTQY
TRBV29-1	.	TRBJ2-1	SVEVAGRVEQF
TRBV7-3	once	TRBJ2-1	ASSSQGFDEQF
TRBV5-1	.	TRBJ1-2	ASSPAAGSYGYT
TRBV29-1	.	TRBJ2-7	SVSYRVDNEQY
TRBV12-3/TRBV12-4	few	TRBJ2-1	ASSGSEQF
TRBV20-1	.	TRBJ2-2	SARPSGATGELF
TRBV5-1	.	TRBJ2-5	ASSFQGVETQY
TRBV29-1	.	TRBJ2-1	SGRGLEGDEQF
TRBV18	once	TRBJ2-7	ASSSPPDASSYEQY
TRBV3-1	.	TRBJ2-2	ASSPLNTGELF
TRBV20-1	.	TRBJ2-7	SAAGQLQY
TRBV5-1	.	TRBJ1-2	ASSLKDQILSYT
TRBV3-1	.	TRBJ2-1	ASKQGGLNYEQF
TRBV9	.	TRBJ2-7	ASSVEALDEQY
TRBV6-5	.	TRBJ2-5	ASRRGGSRETQY
TRBV6-5	.	TRBJ2-1	ASRDRGRNEQF
TRBV29-1	once	TRBJ2-1	SVETRVGTDEQF
TRBV2	.	TRBJ2-7	ASIGTGSYEQY
TRBV29-1	.	TRBJ2-7	SVAEQYEQY
TRBV18	.	TRBJ2-1	ASPGNHNEQF
TRBV4-2	.	TRBJ1-2	ASSWEINYGYT
TRBV4-1	.	TRBJ2-4	ASSHLSEGRAKNIQY